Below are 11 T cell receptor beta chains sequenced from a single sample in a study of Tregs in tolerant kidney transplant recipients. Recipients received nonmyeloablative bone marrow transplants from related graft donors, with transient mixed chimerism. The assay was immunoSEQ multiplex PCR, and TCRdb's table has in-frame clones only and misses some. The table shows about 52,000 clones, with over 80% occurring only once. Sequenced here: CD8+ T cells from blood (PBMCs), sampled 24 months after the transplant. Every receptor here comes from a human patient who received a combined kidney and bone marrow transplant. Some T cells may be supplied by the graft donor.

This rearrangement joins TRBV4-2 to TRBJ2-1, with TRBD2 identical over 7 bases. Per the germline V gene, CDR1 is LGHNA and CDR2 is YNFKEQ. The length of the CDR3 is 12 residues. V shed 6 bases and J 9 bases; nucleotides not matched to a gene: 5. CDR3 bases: TGTGCCAGCAGACAGACTAGCACTGAGCAGTTCTTC. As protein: CASRQTSTEQFF.

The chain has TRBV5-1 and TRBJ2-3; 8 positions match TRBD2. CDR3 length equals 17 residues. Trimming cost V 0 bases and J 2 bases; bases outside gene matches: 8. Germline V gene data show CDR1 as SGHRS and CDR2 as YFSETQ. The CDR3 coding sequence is TGCGCCAGCAGCTTGGTCCATGGCGGGGGGCTCACAGATACGCAGTATTTT. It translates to CASSLVHGGGLTDTQYF.

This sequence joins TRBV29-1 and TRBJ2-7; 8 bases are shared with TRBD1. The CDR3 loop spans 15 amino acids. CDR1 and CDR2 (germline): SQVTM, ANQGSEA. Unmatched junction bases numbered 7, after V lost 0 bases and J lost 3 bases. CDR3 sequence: CSVEDWQGAVYEQYF. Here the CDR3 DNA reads TGCAGCGTTGAAGATTGGCAGGGGGCCGTCTACGAGCAGTACTTC.

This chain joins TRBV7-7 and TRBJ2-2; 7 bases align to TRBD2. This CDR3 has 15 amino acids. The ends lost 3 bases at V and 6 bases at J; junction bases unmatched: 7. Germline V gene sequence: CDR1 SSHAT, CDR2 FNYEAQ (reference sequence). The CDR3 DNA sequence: TGTGCCAGCAGCTTGGGAAGCGGGGTCCCCGGGGAGCTGTTTTTT. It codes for CASSLGSGVPGELFF.

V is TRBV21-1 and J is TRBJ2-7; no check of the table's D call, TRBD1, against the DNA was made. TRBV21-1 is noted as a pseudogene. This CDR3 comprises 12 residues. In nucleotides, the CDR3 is TGTGCCAGCAGCAAAGGGGGCCACGAGCAGTACTTC. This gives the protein CASSKGGHEQYF.

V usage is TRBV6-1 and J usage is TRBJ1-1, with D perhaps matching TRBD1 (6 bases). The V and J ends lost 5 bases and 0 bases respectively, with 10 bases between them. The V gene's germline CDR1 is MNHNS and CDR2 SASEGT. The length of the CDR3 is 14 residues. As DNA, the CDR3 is TGTGCCAGCAGTATAGGACAGTTGAACACTGAAGCTTTCTTT. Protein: CASSIGQLNTEAFF.

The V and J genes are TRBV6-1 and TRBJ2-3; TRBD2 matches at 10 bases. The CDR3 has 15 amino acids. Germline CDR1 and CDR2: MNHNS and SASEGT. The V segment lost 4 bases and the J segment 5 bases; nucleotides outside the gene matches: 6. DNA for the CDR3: TGTGCCAGCAGTGGGTTAGCGGGGGGTGGAGATACGCAGTATTTT. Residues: CASSGLAGGGDTQYF.

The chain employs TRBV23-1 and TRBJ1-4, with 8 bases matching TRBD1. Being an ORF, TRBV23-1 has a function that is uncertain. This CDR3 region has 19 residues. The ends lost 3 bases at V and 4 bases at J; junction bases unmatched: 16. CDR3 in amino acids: CASSHLSGTGQEGNEKLFF. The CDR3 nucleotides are TGCGCCAGCAGTCACCTATCCGGGACAGGACAAGAAGGTAATGAAAAACTGTTTTTT.

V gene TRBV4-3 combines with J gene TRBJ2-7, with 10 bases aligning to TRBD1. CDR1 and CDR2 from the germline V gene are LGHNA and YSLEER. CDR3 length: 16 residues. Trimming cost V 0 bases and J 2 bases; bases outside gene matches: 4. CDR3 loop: CASSQEGQGITYEQYF. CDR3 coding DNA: TGCGCCAGCAGCCAAGAGGGACAGGGGATTACCTACGAGCAGTACTTC.

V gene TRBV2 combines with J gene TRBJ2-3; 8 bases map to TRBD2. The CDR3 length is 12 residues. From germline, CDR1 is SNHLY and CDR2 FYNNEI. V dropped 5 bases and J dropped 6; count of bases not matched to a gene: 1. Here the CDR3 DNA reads TGTGCCAGCAGTAGCGGGAGTGATACGCAGTATTTT. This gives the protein CASSSGSDTQYF.

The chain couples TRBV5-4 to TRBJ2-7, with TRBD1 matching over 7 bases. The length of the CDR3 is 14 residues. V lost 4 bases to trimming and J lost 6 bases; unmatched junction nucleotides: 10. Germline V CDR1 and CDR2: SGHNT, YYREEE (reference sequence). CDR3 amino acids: CASSPDRDRLEQYF. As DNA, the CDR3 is TGTGCCAGCAGCCCCGACAGGGATCGCCTCGAGCAGTACTTC.